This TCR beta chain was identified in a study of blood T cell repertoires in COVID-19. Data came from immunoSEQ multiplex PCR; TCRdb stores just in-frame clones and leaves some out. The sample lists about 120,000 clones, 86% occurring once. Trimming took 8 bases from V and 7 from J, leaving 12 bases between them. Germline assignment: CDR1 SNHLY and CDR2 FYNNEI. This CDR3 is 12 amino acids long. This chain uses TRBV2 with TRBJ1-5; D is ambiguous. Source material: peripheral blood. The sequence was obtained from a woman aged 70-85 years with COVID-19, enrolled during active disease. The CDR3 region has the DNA TGTGCCAGCCGCAGAACGGGACAGCCCCAGCATTTT. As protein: CASRRTGQPQHF.